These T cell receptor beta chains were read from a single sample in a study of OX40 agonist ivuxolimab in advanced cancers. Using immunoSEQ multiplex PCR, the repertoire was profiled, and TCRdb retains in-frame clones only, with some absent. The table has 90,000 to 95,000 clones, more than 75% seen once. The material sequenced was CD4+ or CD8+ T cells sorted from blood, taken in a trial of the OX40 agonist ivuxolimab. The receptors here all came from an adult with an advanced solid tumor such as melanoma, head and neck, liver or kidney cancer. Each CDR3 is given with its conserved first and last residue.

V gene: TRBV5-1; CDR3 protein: CASRGTSGSKNEQFF
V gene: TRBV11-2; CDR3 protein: CASSLERAGGYTF
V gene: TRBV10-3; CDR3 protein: CAITATGQGYGYTF
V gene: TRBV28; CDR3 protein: CASRPPGSPSGANVLTF
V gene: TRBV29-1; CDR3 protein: CSVSGGSSTDTQYF
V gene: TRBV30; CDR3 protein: CAWSTPDRTGYTF
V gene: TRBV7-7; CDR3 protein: CASSLLGQGNTGELFF
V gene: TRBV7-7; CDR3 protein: CASSPRGAGVEETQYF
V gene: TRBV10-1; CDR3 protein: CASSALNNEQFF
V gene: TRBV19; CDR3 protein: CASSTPDRSAEQYF